Shown below are 4 T cell receptor beta chains from a single sample sequenced in a study of HIV-infected patients and healthy controls. All unsorted peripheral T cells were captured because whole blood was used without fractionation. cDNA was made from approximately 0.55 ug RNA using alpha and beta constant primers. Alpha and beta chain libraries were made separately by chain-specific third strand synthesis with multiplexing indices. MiXCR, applied by TCRdb to the 5' RACE reads, yields one record per CDR3 protein. In the table there are 9,900 or so distinct CDR3 sequences, 5.2% of which are singletons. Sequencing used blood, obtained before antiretroviral therapy. Receptors were obtained from an adult with HIV infection.

This clonotype qualifies as medium-sized (0.01 to 0.1%). This sequence joins TRBV5-1 and TRBJ2-5, with D unresolved. Germline values: CDR1 SGHRS, CDR2 YFSETQ. Trimming removed 4 bases at V and 2 bases at J, with 15 bases between. The CDR3 loop spans 15 amino acids. The CDR3 coding sequence is TGCGCCAGCAGCCCCCTCGCACACCCTCAAGAGACCCAGTACTTC. Translating gives CASSPLAHPQETQYF.

A few counts support this clonotype. This rearrangement joins TRBV7-9 to TRBJ1-4; D gene uncertain. This CDR3 region has 15 residues. V gave up 1 base and J gave up 3 bases, with 9 bases separating them. Germline values: CDR1 SEHNR, CDR2 FQNEAQ (reference sequence). CDR3 nucleotide sequence: TGTGCCAGCAGCTTAGTAGGCTTAGCTAATGAAAAACTGTTTTTT. Amino acids: CASSLVGLANEKLFF.

V and J are TRBV6-5 and TRBJ2-7; 9 nucleotides agree with TRBD1. The CDR3 totals 15 residues. Trimming cost V 6 bases and J 5 bases; bases outside gene matches: 11. CDR1 and CDR2 from the germline V gene are MNHEY and SVGAGI. CDR3 sequence (DNA): TGTGCCAGCAGAATCCAGACAGGGGGAGGCCACGAGCAGTACTTC. This gives the protein CASRIQTGGGHEQYF.

This clonotype occurred many times. The V call is TRBV28, the J call TRBJ2-7; no definite D call. There are 14 residues in the CDR3. Germline loops: CDR1 MDHEN, CDR2 SYDVKM. V was trimmed by 6 bases and J by 4 bases, leaving 16 bases between them. CDR3 loop: CASRPGLNFYEQYF. DNA of the CDR3: TGTGCCAGCAGGCCCGGGCTGAACTTTTACGAGCAGTACTTC.